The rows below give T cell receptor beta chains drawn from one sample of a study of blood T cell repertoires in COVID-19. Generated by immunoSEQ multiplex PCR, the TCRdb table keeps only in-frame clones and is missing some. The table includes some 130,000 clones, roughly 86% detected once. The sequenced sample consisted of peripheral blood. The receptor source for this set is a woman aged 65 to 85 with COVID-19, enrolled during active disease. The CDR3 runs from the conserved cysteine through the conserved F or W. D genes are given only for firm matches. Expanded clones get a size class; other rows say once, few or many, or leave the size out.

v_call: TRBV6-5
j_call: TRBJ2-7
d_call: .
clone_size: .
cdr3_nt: TGTGCCAGCAGCCCGGGGGTCTACGAGCAGTACTTC
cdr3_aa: CASSPGVYEQYF

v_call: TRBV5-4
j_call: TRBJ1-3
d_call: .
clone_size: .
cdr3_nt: TGTGCCAGCAGCTCGGAAGGACAGATGGTCACCATATATTTT
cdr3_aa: CASSSEGQMVTIYF

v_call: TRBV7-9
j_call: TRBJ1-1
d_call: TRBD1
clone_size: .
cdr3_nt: TGTGCCAGCAGCTTAGAGACAGGGTCTGAAGCTTTCTTT
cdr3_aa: CASSLETGSEAFF

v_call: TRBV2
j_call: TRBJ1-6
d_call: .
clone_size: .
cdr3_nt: TGTGCCAGCAGTGAAGCGCGGAATTCACCCCTCCACTTT
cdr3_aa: CASSEARNSPLHF

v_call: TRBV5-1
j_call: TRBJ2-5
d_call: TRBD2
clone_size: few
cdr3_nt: TGCGCCAGCAGCTTGGGAATTACTAGCGGGGGGGCCCAAGAGACCCAGTACTTC
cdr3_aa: CASSLGITSGGAQETQYF

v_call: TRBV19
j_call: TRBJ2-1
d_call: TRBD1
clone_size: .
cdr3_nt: TGTGCCAGTAGATCGGACAGGGAGGATGAGCAGTTCTTC
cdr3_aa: CASRSDREDEQFF

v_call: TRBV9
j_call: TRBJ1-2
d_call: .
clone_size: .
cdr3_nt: TGTGCCAGCAGCGTAGGGGCAGGGGTAGGCGGCTACACCTTC
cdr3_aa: CASSVGAGVGGYTF

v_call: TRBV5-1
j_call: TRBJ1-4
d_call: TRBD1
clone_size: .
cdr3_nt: TGCGCCAGCAGCCGGGACAGGGGGGATAATGAAAAACTGTTTTTT
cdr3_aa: CASSRDRGDNEKLFF

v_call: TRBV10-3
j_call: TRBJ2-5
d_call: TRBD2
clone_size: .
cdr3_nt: TGTGCCATCAGTGAGTCCGGGGCTAGCGGGGGCCAAGAGACCCAGTACTTC
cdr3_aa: CAISESGASGGQETQYF

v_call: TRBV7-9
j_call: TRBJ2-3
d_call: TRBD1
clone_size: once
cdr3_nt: TGTGCCAGCAGCTTAGGGCAGGGGGGCACAGATACGCAGTATTTT
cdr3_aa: CASSLGQGGTDTQYF

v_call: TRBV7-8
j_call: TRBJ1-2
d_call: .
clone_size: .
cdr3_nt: TGTGCCAGCAGCTTAGCTAGGGGGTCTTATGGCTACACCTTC
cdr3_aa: CASSLARGSYGYTF

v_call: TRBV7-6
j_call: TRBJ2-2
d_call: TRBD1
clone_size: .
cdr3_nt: TGTGCCAGCAGACGTACCGGGACAGGGAGGACCACCGGGGAGCTGTTTTTT
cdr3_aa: CASRRTGTGRTTGELFF

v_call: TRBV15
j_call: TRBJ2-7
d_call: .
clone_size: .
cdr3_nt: TGTGCCACCAGCAGAGATTGGGGGGTAGCTGGCGAGCAGTACTTC
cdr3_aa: CATSRDWGVAGEQYF

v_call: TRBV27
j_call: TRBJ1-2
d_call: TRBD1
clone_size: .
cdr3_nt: TGTGCCAGCAGTCGGGGACAGGGGGCGTTGGGCTACACCTTC
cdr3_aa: CASSRGQGALGYTF